This T cell receptor beta chain was recorded in a study of monozygotic twins with inflammatory bowel disease. Germline lookup yields CDR1 SGHAT and CDR2 FQNNGV. The CDR3 has 14 residues. TCRdb reprocessed the 5' RACE reads, keeping one entry per CDR3 protein, no DNA. The ten top clones account for roughly 1.5%, within a sample of over 200,000 distinct CDR3 sequences. Study-wide results and limits: It was in IBD patients that TCRbeta diversity (inverse Simpson) was lower than in healthy co-twins. Clonotype overlap with others was lower in IBD patients than in healthy twins, a difference that was greatest with disease activity.

With respect to this clonotype: Its antigen is not identified.

The chain is built from TRBV11-2 and TRBJ1-1; no DNA is available, so the TRBD1 call from TCRdb remains unchecked. Sequenced input: blood. This receptor was identified in a human donor with ulcerative colitis or Crohn's disease, or a healthy co-twin of an affected twin (not recorded which). CDR3: CASSLQGADTEAFF.